Given below is one T cell receptor (beta chain) in context. This record comes from a study of blood T cells in healthy people across ages. The authors ran a second PCR of 7 to 11 cycles using a sample-barcoded 5' primer and a J-beta primer mix. Each CDR3 protein is one row after TCRdb ran MiXCR on the 5' RACE reads. Here the sample spans approximately 960,000 distinct CDR3 sequences, 25% to 35% being singletons. V shed 5 bases, J shed 5 bases, and the junction held 8 bases outside the gene matches. CDR1 is SGHNT and CDR2 is YYREEE in the germline V gene (reference sequence). This CDR3 is 15 amino acids long. This sample also belongs to another study, concerning T cells of mothers and their children.

The rearrangement uses TRBV5-4 and TRBJ2-1; 9 bases match TRBD1. The origin of this receptor is a woman aged 40 to 50 in good health. Sequenced sample: blood. Here the CDR3 reads CASRPGTGLDNEQFF. The CDR3 region has the DNA TGTGCCAGCAGGCCCGGGACAGGGTTGGACAATGAGCAGTTCTTC.